This T cell receptor beta chain stems from a study of blood T cell repertoires in COVID-19 (dated by TCRdb to 2018 to 2021). Describing the broader study: Samples from collaborators originated in the United States, Italy and Spain and spanned both the acute and convalescent phases of COVID-19. Where HLA class I and class II types were available, the types were taken from metadata supplied by the sample provider, not from assay-based typing. The material from the prospective study consisted of cDNA or gDNA derived from T cells, B-cell-depleted T cells, or PBMCs. Deeply sampled blood TCRbeta repertoires from subjects exposed to, actively infected with, or recovered from COVID-19 were included in the dataset. The samples were drawn from two sources: the first 160 participants of the ongoing ImmuneRACE study, and 1,200 or so subjects contributed by 6 global collaborators. A freely available public database, intended as a resource for researchers studying the immune response to SARS-CoV-2, is where the repertoires were released. A de-identified subject ID, COVID-19 status, age in years and sex were almost always included in the sample metadata. On the study overall, not on this receptor specifically: The amount of clinical and demographic metadata varied by source and participant and was provided uncurated.

V loses 4 bases of germline sequence and J loses 5 bases, and the interval between the two ends is 9 bases. The CDR3 sequence holds 13 residues, the cysteine and phenylalanine included. The only DNA kept is the CDR3, 39 bases in frame from the first base. Looking up the germline V gene yields CDR1 SGHRS and CDR2 YFSETQ. Points on this clone: The specificity of this receptor is unknown. Per-nucleotide qualities are absent, and no much larger clonotype sits a single base away.

The immunoSEQ Assay, a bias-controlled multiplex PCR, was used to amplify TCRbeta CDR3 regions from genomic DNA. Processing in the source paper ran as follows. The number of nucleated cells in each sample was estimated from the amplification of reference gene primers within the assay. To quantify the absolute abundance of each unique TCRbeta CDR3 rearrangement, sequence reads were collapsed and filtered. For each sample, productive Simpson clonality was calculated by taking the square root of Simpson's diversity index across productive rearrangements. The immuneACCESS repertoire file appears here via TCRdb, limited to in-frame rearrangements. These files lack a portion of the clones; in checked studies, under half of the deficit traces to unresolved V genes, and the cause of the others is not known. The V and J calls and clone size were taken over from that table, and D and trimming were inferred from the DNA. This sample holds around 250,000 clones; approximately 90% were observed only once. The ten largest clones add up to less than 4.5% of the sample.

Whole blood was collected in K2EDTA tubes by collaborating institutions according to the institutions' own protocols. For TCRbeta analysis, collaborators shipped samples as frozen whole blood, isolated PBMCs, or DNA extracted from either of those sample types. The sequence derives from a young man with active or convalescent COVID-19. The receptor chain draws on TRBV5-1 and TRBJ2-2, with the D gene not clear enough to name. Sequences were obtained from peripheral blood. The DNA is TGCGCCAGCAGCCGGGTGGGTACCGGGGAGCTGTTTTTT. Its amino acids are CASSRVGTGELFF.